This note documents a single T cell receptor beta chain sequence. Antigen specificity is unknown. This entry comes from a study of glioma-infiltrating T cells. General study findings and limits: CDR3 overlap between tissue and blood was very small. Gliomas, especially low-grade, showed above-expected tissue-blood divergence; non-neoplastic patients showed below.

V dropped 5 bases and J dropped 0; count of bases not matched to a gene: 12. Germline V gene data show CDR1 as MNHEY and CDR2 as SVGEGT. CDR3 length: 17 residues. TCR alpha and beta CDR3 regions were amplified from RNA using iRepertoire nested multiplex PCR. Each CDR3 protein gets one entry after TCRdb re-called the multiplex PCR reads with MiXCR. The data hold approximately 15,000 distinct CDR3 sequences, with 58% observed a single time. Sequencing was carried out using glioma tissue, nonneoplastic brain tissue, or PBMCs (not recorded which). The chain uses TRBV6-2 or TRBV6-3 and TRBJ1-2; TRBD1 matches 7 bases. The source of this sequence is a human donor with low-grade glioma or glioblastoma, undergoing nonglioma brain surgery, or in good health (not recorded which). The CDR3 loop reads CASSISGQQFTNYGYTF. In DNA, the CDR3 is TGTGCCAGCAGTATTTCGGGACAGCAGTTCACTAACTATGGCTACACCTTC.